Below, one T cell receptor (beta chain) is given with its context. This CDR3 region has 12 residues. The V gene's germline CDR1 is SNHLY and CDR2 FYNNEI. V was shortened by 7 bases and J by 9 bases, with 10 bases between the two germline ends. Assay execution took place at the deep level. Assay: immunoSEQ multiplex PCR; the TCRdb copy retains only in-frame clones and omits some. The sample contains 2,500,000 or so clones, just over 90% of which appear only once. The data originate from a study of shared clonotypes between healthy human individuals. This TCR was sampled from a man younger than 35 in good health. Sequencing input: naive CD4+ T cells sorted from blood. The subset denotes: CD45RA+ positively selected. The V and J genes are TRBV2 and TRBJ1-6, with no clear D. CDR3 coding DNA: TGTGCCAGCACGGTGGGTCCTTCACCCCTCCACTTT. Amino acid sequence: CASTVGPSPLHF. Full variable domain (rest looked up from reference TRBV2 and TRBJ1-6): EPEVTQTPSHQVTQMGQEVILRCVPISNHLYFYWYRQILGQKVEFLVSFYNNEISEKSEIFDDQFSVERPDGSNFTLKIRSTKLEDSAMYFCASTVGPSPLHFGNGTRLTVT.